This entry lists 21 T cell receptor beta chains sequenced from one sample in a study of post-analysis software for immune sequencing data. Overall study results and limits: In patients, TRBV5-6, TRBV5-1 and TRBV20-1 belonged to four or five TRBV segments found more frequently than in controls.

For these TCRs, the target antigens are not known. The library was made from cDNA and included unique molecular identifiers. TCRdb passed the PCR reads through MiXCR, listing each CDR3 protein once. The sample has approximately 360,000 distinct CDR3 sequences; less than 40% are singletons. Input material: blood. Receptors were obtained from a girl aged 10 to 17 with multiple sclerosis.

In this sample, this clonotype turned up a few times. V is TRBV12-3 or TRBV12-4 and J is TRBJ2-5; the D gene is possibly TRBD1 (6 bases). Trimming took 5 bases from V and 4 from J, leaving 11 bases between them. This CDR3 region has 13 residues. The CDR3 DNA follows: TGTGCCAGCAGTCCCCAGGACAGAGAGACCCAGTACTTC. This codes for CASSPQDRETQYF.

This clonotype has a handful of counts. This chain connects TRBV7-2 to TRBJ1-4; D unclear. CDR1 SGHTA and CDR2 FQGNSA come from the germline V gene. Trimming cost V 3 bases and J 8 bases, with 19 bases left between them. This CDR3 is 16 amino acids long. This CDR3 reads CASSFRNLGTGEKLFF. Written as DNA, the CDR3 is TGTGCCAGCAGCTTTCGGAACTTAGGCACTGGAGAAAAACTGTTTTTT.

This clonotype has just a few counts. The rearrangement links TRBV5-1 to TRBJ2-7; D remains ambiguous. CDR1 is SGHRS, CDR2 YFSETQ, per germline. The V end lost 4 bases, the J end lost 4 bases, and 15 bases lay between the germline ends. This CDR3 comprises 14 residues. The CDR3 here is CASSPGSNFYEQYF. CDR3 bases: TGCGCCAGCAGCCCAGGTTCGAATTTTTACGAGCAGTACTTC.

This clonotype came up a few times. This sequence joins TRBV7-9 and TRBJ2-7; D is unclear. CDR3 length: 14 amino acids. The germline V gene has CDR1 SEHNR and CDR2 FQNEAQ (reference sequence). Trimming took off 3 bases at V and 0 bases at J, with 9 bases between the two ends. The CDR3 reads CASSLPLSSYEQYF. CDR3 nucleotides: TGTGCCAGCAGCTTGCCATTGAGCTCCTACGAGCAGTACTTC.

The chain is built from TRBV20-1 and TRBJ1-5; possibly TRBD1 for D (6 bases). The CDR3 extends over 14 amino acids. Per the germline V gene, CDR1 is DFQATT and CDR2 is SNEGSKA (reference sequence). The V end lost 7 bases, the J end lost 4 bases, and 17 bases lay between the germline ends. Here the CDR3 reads CSDLETGRNQPQHF. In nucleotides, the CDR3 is TGCAGTGATTTAGAAACAGGGCGGAATCAGCCCCAGCATTTT.

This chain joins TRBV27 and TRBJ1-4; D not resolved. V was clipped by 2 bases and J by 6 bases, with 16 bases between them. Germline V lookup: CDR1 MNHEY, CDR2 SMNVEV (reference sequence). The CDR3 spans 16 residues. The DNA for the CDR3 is TGTGCCAGCAGTTTACGAGGTGGCAGTGGTTATGAAAAACTGTTTTTT. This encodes CASSLRGGSGYEKLFF.

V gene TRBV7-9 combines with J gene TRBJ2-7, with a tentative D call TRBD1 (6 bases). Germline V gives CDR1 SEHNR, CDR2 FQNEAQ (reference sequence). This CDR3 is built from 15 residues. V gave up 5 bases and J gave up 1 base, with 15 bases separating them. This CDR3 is CASSATGERSYEQYF. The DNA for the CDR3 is TGTGCCAGCAGCGCGACAGGAGAGAGGTCCTACGAGCAGTACTTC.

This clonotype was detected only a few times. The DNA of the CDR3 is TGTGCCAATCATTCCTTCTGGCGGGGGGACTCCTACGAGCAGTACTTC. Protein product: CANHSFWRGDSYEQYF. This chain uses TRBV12-3 or TRBV12-4 with TRBJ2-7; 8 nucleotides line up with TRBD2. Trimming took 10 bases from V and 0 from J; bases not matched to a gene: 14. The CDR3 is 16 residues long.

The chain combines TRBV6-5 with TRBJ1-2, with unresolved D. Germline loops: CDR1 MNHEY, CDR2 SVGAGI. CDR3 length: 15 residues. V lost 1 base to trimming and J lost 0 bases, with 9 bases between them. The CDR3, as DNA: TGTGCCAGCAGTTACTATAGAGGAGCTAACTATGGCTACACCTTC. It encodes CASSYYRGANYGYTF.

The DNA for the CDR3 is TGTGCCAGCAGGGAGACAGGGGGCGTGCGTGAAAAACTGTTTTTT. This sequence encodes CASRETGGVREKLFF. The chain joins TRBV28 to TRBJ1-4; 10 bases line up with TRBD1. CDR3 size: 15 residues. Germline V gene data show CDR1 as MDHEN and CDR2 as SYDVKM. V dropped 6 bases and J dropped 7; count of bases not matched to a gene: 8.

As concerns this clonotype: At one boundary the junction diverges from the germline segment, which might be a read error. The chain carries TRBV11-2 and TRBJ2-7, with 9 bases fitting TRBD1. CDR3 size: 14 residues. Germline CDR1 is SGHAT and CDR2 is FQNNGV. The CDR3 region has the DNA TGTACCAGCAGCCCATCGGGACAGGGCTACGAGCAGTACTTC. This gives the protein CTSSPSGQGYEQYF.

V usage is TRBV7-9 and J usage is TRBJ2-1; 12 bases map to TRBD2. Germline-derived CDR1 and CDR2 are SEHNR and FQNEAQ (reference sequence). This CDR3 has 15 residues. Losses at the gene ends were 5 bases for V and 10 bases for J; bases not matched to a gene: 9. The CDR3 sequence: CASSARLAGAPEQFF. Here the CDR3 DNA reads TGTGCCAGCAGCGCAAGACTAGCGGGGGCCCCCGAGCAGTTCTTC.

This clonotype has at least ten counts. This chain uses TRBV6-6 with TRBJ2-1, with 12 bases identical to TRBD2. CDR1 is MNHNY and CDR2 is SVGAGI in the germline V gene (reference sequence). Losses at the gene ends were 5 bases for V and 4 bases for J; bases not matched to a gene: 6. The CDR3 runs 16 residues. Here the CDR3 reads CASSRTSGGTYNEQFF. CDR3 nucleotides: TGTGCCAGCAGTCGTACTAGCGGGGGGACTTACAATGAGCAGTTCTTC.

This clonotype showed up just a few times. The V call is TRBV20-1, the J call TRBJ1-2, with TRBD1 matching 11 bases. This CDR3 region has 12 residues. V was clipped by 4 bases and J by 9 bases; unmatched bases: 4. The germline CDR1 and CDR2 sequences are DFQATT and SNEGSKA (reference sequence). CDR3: CSATGTGGRYTF. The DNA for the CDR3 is TGCAGTGCTACCGGGACAGGGGGTCGCTACACCTTC.

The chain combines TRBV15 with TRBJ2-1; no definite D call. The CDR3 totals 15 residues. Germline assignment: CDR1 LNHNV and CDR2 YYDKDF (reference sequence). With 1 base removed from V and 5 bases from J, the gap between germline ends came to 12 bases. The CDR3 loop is CATSRVFTRDNEQFF. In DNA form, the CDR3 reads TGTGCCACCAGCAGAGTTTTTACCCGGGACAATGAGCAGTTCTTC.

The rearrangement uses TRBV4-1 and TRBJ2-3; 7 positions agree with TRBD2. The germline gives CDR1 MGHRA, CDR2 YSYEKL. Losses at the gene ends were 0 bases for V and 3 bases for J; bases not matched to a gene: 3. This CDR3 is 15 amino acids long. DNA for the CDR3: TGCGCCAGCAGCCAAGAGGCTAGCGGTACAGATACGCAGTATTTT. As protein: CASSQEASGTDTQYF.

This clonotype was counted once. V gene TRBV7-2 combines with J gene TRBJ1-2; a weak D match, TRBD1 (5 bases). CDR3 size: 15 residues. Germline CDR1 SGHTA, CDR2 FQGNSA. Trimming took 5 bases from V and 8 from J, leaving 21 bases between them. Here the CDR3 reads CASSSGVRGARGYTF. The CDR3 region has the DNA TGTGCCAGCAGCAGCGGGGTGCGCGGGGCGCGGGGCTACACCTTC.

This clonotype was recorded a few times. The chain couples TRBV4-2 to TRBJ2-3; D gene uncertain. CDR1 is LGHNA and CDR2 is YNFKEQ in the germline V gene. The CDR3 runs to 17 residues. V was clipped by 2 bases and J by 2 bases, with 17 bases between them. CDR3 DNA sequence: TGTGCCAGCAGCCAACGGCGGACCCACACTGTCACAGATACGCAGTATTTT. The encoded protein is CASSQRRTHTVTDTQYF.

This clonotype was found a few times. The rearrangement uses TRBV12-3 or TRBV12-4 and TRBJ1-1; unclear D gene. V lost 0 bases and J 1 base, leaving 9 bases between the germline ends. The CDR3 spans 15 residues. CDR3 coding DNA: TGTGCCAGCAGTTTAGCCGTCAGCGAGAACACTGAAGCTTTCTTT. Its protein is CASSLAVSENTEAFF.

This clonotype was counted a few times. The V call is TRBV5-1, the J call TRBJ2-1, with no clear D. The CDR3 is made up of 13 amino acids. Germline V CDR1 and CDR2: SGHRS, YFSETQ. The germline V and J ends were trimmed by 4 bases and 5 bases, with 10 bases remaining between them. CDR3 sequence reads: CASSLKTDNEQFF. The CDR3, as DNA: TGCGCCAGCAGCCTGAAGACGGACAATGAGCAGTTCTTC.

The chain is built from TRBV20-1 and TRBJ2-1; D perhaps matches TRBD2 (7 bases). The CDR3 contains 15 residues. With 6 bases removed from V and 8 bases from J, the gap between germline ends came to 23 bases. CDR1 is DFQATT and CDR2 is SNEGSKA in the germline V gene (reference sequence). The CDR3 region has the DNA TGCAGTGCCCTTGGTCGGGCGGGGGCCTCTTATGAGCAGTTCTTC. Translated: CSALGRAGASYEQFF.